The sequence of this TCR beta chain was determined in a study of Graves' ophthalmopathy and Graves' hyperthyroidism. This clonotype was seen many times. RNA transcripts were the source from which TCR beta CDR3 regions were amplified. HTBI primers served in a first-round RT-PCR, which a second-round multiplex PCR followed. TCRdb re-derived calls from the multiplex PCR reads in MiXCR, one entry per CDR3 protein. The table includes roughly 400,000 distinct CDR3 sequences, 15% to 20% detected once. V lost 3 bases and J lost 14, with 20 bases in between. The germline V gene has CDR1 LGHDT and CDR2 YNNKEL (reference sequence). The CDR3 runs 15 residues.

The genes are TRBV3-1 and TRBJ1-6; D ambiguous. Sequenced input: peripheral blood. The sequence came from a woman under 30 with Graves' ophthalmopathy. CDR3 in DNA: TGTGCCAGCAGCCACCCCTCGGTTGGCCTTTTGGCCCTCCACTTT. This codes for CASSHPSVGLLALHF. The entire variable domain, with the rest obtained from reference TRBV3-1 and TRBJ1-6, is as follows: DTAVSQTPKYLVTQMGNDKSIKCEQNLGHDTMYWYKQDSKKFLKIMFSYNNKELIINETVPNRFSPKSPDKAHLNLHINSLELGDSAVYFCASSHPSVGLLALHFGNGTRLTVT.